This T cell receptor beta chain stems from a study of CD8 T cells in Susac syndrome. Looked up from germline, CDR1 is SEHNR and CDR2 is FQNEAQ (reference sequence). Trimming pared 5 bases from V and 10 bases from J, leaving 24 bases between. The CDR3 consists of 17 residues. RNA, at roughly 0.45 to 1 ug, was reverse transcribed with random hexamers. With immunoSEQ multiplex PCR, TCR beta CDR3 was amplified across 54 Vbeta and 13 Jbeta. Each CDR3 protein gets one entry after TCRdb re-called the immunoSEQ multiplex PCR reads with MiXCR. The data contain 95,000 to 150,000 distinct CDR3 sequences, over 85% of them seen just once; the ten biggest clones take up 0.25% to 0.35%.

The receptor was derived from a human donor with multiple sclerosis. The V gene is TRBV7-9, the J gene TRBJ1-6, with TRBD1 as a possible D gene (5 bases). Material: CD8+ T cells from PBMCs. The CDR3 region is CASSPETGSSLSSPLHF. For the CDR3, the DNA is TGTGCCAGCAGCCCAGAAACAGGCAGTTCCCTTAGCTCACCCCTCCACTTT.